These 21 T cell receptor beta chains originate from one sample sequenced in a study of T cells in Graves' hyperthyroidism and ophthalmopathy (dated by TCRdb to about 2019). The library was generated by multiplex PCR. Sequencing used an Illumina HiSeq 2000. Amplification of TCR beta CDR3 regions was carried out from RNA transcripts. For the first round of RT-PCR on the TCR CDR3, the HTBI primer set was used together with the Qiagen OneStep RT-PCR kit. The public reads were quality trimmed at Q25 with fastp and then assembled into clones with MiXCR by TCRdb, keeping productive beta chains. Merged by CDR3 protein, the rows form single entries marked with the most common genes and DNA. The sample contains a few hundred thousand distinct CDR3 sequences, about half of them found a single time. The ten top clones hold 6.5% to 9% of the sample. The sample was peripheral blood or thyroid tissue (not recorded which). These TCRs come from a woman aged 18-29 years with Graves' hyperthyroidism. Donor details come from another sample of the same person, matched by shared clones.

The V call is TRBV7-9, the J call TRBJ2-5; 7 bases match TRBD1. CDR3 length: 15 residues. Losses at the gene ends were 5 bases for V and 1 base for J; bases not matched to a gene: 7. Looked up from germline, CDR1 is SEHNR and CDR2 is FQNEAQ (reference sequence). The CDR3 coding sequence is TGTGCCAGCAGCCGCCACGACAGGGCCCAAGAGACCCAGTACTTC. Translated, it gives CASSRHDRAQETQYF. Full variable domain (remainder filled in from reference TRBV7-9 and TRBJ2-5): DTGVSQNPRHKITKRGQNVTFRCDPISEHNRLYWYRQTLGQGPEFLTYFQNEAQLEKSRLLSDRFSAERPKGSFSTLEIQRTEQGDSAMYLCASSRHDRAQETQYFGPGTRLLVL.

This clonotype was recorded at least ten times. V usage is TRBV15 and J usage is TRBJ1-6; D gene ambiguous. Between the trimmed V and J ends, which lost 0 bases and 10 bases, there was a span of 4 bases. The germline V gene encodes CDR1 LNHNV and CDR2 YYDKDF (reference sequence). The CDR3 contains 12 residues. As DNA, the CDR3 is TGTGCCACCAGCAGAGACGGCTCACCCCTCCACTTT. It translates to CATSRDGSPLHF.

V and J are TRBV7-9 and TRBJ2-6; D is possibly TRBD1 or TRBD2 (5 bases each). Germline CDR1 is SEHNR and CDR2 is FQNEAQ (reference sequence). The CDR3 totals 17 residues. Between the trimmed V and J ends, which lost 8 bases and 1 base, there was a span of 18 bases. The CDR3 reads CASSLRGGPSGANVLTF. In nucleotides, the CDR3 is TGTGCCAGCTCACTGAGGGGCGGACCTTCTGGGGCCAACGTCCTGACTTTC.

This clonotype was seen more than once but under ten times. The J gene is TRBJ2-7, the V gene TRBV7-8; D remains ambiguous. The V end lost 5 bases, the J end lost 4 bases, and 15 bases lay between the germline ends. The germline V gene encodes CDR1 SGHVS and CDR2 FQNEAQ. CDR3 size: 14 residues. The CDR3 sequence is CASSPRHPVYEQYF. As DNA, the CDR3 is TGTGCCAGCAGCCCCCGTCACCCCGTATACGAGCAGTACTTC. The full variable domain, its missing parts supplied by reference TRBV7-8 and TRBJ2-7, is GAGVSQSPRYKVAKRGQDVALRCDPISGHVSLFWYQQALGQGPEFLTYFQNEAQLDKSGLPSDRFFAERPEGSVSTLKIQRTQQEDSAVYLCASSPRHPVYEQYFGPGTRLTVT.

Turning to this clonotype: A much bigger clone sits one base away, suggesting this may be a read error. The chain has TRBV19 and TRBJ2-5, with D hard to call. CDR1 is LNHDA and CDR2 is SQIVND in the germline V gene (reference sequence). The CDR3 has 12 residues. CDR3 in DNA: TGTGCCGGTAGTCCCATGGGAGAGACCCAGTACTTC. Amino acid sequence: CAGSPMGETQYF.

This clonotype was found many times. This CDR3 is CATSNRGGNQPQHF. The CDR3 nucleotides are TGTGCCACCAGCAACCGCGGCGGCAATCAGCCCCAGCATTTT. The rearrangement uses TRBV15 and TRBJ1-5; D remains unclear. CDR3 length: 14 residues. Trimming cost V 4 bases and J 2 bases, with 9 bases left between them. The germline V gene has CDR1 LNHNV and CDR2 YYDKDF (reference sequence).

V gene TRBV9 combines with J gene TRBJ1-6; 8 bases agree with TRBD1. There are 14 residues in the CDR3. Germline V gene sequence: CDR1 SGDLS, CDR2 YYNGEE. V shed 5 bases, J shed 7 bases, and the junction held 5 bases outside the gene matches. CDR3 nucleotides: TGTGCCAGCAGTTCGACAGGGGCCAATTCACCCCTCCACTTT. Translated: CASSSTGANSPLHF.

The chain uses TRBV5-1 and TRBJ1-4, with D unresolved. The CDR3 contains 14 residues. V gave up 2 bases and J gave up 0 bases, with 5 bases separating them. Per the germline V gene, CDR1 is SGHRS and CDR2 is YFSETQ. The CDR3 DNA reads TGCGCCAGCAGCTTCTGGACAACTAATGAAAAACTGTTTTTT. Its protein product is CASSFWTTNEKLFF.

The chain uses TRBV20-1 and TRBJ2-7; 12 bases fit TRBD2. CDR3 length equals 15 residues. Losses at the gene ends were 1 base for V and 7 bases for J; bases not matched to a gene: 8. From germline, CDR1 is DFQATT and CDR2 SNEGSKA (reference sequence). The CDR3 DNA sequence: TGCAGTGCTAGAGGGACTAGCGGGGATTTGTGGGAGCAGTACTTC. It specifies CSARGTSGDLWEQYF.

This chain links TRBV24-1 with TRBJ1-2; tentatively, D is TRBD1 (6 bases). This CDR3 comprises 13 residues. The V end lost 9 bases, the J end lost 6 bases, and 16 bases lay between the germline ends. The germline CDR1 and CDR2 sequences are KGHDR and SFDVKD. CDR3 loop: CATSEGGGDGYTF. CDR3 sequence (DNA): TGTGCCACCTCCGAGGGGGGCGGTGATGGCTACACCTTC.

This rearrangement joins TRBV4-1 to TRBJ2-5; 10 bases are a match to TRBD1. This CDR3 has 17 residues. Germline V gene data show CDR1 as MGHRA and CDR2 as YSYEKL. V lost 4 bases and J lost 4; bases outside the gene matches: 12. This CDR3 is CASSPGDRGLPGETQYF. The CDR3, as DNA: TGCGCCAGCAGCCCTGGGGACAGGGGATTACCAGGAGAGACCCAGTACTTC.

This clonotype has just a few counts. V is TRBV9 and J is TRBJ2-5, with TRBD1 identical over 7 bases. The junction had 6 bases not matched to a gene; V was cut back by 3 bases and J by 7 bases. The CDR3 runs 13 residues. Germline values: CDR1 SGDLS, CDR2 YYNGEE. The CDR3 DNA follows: TGTGCCAGCAGCGAGGGGACAGCTGGGACCCAGTACTTC. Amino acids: CASSEGTAGTQYF.

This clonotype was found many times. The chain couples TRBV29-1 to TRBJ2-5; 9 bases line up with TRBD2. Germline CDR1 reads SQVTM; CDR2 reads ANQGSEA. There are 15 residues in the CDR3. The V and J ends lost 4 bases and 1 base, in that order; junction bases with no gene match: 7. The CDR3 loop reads CSVGPSGDLQETQYF. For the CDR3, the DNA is TGCAGCGTTGGGCCTAGCGGGGACCTCCAAGAGACCCAGTACTTC.

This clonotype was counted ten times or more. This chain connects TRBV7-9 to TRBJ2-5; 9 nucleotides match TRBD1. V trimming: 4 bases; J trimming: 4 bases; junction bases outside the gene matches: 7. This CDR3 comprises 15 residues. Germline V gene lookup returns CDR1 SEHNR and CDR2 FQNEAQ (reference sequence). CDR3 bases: TGTGCCAGCAGCTCCAACTCGGGACAGGGAGAGACCCAGTACTTC. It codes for CASSSNSGQGETQYF.

The DNA of the CDR3 is TGCAGCATCCTGACAGGGTGGGAGACCCAGTACTTC. It specifies CSILTGWETQYF. The rearrangement links TRBV29-1 to TRBJ2-5, with TRBD1 identical over 7 bases. CDR3 length equals 12 residues. CDR1 is SQVTM, CDR2 ANQGSEA, per germline. Trimming removed 8 bases from V and 5 bases from J; junction bases left unmatched: 8.

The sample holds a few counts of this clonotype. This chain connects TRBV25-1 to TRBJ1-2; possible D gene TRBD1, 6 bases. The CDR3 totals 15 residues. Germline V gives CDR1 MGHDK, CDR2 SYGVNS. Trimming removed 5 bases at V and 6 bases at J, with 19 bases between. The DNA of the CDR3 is TGTGCCAGCAGTCCAACCTTCAAGGGGGTAAATGGCTACACCTTC. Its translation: CASSPTFKGVNGYTF.

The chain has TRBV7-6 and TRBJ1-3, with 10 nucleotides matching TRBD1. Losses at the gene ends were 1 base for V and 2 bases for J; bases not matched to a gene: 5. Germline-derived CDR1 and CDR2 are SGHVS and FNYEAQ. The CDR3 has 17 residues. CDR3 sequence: CASSLEGQGWTGNTIYF. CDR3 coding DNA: TGTGCCAGCAGCTTAGAGGGACAGGGGTGGACTGGAAACACCATATATTTT.

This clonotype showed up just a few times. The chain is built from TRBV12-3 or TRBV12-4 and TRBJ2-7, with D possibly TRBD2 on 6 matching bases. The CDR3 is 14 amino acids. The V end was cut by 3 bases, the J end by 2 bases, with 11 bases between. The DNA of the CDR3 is TGTGCCAGCAGTTTTCGGGGGATGCCCTACGAGCAGTACTTC. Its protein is CASSFRGMPYEQYF.

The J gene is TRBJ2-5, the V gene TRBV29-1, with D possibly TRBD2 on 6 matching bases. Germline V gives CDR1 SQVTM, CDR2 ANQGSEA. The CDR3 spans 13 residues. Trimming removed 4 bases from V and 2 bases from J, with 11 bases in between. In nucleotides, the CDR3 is TGCAGCGTTGTAGCGGCCATTCAAGAGACCCAGTACTTC. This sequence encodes CSVVAAIQETQYF.

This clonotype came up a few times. The CDR3 nucleotides are TGTGCCAGTAGCACTGACCAGAAAGAGACCCAGTACTTC. It yields the protein CASSTDQKETQYF. This sequence joins TRBV19 and TRBJ2-5; D ambiguous. CDR3 length: 13 amino acids. Deletions cut 6 bases from V and 3 bases from J, with 11 bases between. Germline V CDR1 and CDR2: LNHDA, SQIVND (reference sequence).

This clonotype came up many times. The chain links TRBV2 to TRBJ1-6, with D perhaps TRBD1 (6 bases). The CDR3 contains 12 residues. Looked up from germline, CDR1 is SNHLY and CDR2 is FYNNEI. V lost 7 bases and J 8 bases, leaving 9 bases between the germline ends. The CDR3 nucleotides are TGTGCCAGCACTCGGACAGATTCACCCCTCCACTTT. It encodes CASTRTDSPLHF. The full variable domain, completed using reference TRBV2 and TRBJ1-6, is EPEVTQTPSHQVTQMGQEVILRCVPISNHLYFYWYRQILGQKVEFLVSFYNNEISEKSEIFDDQFSVERPDGSNFTLKIRSTKLEDSAMYFCASTRTDSPLHFGNGTRLTVT.